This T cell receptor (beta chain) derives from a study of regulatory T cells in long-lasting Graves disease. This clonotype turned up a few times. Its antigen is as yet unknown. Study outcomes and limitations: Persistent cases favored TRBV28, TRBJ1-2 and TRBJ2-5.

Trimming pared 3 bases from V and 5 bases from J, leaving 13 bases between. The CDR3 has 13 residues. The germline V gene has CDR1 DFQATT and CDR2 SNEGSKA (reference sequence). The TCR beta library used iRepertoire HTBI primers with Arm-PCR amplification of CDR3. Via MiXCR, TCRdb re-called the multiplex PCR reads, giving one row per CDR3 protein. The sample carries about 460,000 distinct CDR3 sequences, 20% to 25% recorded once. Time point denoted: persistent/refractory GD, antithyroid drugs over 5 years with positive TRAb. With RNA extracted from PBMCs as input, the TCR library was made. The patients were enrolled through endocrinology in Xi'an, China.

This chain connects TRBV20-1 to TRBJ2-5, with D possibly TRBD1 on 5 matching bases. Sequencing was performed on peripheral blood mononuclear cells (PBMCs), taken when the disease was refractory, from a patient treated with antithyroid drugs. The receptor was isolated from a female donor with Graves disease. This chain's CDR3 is CSASSSGWETQYF. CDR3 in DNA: TGCAGTGCTAGTAGTTCAGGGTGGGAGACCCAGTACTTC.